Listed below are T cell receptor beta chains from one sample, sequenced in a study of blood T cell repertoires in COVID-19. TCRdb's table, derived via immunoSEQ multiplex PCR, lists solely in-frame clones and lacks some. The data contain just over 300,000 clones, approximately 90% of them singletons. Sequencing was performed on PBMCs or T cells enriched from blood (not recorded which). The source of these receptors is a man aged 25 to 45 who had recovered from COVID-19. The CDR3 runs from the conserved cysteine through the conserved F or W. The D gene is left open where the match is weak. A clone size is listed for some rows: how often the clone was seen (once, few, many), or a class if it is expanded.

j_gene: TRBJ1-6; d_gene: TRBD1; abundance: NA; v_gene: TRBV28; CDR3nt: TGTGCCAGCCACCGGGACAGGAATTCACCCCTCCACTTT; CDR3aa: CASHRDRNSPLHF
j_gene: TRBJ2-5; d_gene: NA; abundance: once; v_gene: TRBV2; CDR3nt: TGTGCCAGCAGTATTCTGGGGAGGGAGACCCAGTACTTC; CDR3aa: CASSILGRETQYF
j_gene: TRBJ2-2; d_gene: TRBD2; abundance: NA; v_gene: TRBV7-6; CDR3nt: TGTGCCAGCAGCTTAGGGAATAGACTAGCGGGAGTAAGCGGGGAGCTGTTTTTT; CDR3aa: CASSLGNRLAGVSGELFF
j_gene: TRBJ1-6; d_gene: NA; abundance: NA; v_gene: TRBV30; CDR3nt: TGTGCCTGGAGTGTGGACTACCCGAGCTCCTATAATTCACCCCTCCACTTT; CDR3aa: CAWSVDYPSSYNSPLHF
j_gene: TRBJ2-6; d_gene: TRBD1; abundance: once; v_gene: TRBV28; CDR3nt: TGTGCCAGCAGAGACGGACAGGTGCCCTCTGGGGCCAACGTCCTGACTTTC; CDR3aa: CASRDGQVPSGANVLTF
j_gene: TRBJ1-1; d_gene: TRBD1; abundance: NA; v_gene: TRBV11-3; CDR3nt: TGTGCCAGCAGCAGGAGACAGGGGGCAAACACTGAAGCTTTCTTT; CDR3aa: CASSRRQGANTEAFF
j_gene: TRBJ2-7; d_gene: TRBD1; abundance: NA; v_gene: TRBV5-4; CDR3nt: TGTGCCAGCAGCTCTAGACAGGGAAGGGGATACGAGCAGTACTTC; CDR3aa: CASSSRQGRGYEQYF
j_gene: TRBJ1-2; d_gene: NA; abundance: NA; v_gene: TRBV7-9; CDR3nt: TGTGCCAGCAGCTTTCTTGCCGGGGACTATGGCTACACCTTC; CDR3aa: CASSFLAGDYGYTF
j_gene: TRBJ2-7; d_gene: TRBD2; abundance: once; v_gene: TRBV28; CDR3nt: TGTGCCAGCAGTTTATTAGCGGGGGGGCGAGGTACCTACGAGCAGTACTTC; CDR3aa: CASSLLAGGRGTYEQYF
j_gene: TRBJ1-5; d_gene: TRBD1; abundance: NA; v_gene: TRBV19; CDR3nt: TGTGCCAGTAGTAACCACAGGACAGGGGCGACTCAGCCCCAGCATTTT; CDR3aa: CASSNHRTGATQPQHF
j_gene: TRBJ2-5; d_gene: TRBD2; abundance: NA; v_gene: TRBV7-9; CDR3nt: TGTGCCAGCACCCCGGGCCCAAGACTAGCGGGGGGGACAGGAGGTGAGACCCAGTACTTC; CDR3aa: CASTPGPRLAGGTGGETQYF
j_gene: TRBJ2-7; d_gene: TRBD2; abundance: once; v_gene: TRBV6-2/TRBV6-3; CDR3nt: TGTGCCAGCAGTGGTCCCGGGCGGGGGGCCTCCTACGAGCAGTACTTC; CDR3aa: CASSGPGRGASYEQYF
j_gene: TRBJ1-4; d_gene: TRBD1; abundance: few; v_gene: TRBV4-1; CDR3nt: TGCGCCAGCAGCCAGGACAGGGGAACTAATGAAAAACTGTTTTTT; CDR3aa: CASSQDRGTNEKLFF
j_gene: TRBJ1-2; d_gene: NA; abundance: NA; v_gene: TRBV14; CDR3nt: TGTGCCAGCAGAAAGCCGGGGTCTATCTATGGCTACACCTTC; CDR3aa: CASRKPGSIYGYTF
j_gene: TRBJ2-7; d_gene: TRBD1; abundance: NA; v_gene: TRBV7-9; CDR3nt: TGTGCCAGCAGCTTTAAGGACAGGCCCTACGAGCAGTACTTC; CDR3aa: CASSFKDRPYEQYF
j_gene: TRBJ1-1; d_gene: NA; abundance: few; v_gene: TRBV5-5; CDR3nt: TGTGCCAGCAGCTTGGATATTGCGGCTAACACTGAAGCTTTCTTT; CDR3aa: CASSLDIAANTEAFF
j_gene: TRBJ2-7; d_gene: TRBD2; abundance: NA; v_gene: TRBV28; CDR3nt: TGTGCCAGCAGCGCACCGGGACTAACCTTCGAGCAGTACTTC; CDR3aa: CASSAPGLTFEQYF
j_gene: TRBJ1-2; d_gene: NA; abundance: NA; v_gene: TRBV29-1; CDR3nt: TGCAGCGTCTCAGCGGGGTTGGAGGATGGCTACACCTTC; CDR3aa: CSVSAGLEDGYTF
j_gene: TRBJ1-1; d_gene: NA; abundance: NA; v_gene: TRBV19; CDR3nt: TGTGCCAGTAGTATAGGGGGGCAGGTGGTCTTCTTT; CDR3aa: CASSIGGQVVFF
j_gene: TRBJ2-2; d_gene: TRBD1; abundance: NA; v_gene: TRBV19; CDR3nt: TGTGCCAGTAGTCCTGGGACAGGGGGGGTAACCGGGGAGCTGTTTTTT; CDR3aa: CASSPGTGGVTGELFF
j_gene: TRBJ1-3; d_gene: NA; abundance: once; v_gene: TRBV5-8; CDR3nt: TGTGCCAGCAGCTTGGGACGGGGCTCTGGAAACACCATATATTTT; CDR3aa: CASSLGRGSGNTIYF
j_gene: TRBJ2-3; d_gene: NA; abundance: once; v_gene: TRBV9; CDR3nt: TGTGCCAGCAGCGGAGGGTGGATCCGGAAAGATACGCAGTATTTT; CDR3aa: CASSGGWIRKDTQYF
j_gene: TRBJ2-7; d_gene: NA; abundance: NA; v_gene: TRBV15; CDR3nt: TGTGCCACCAGCAGGTCCAGGGACTTCGGCAACTACGAGCAGTACTTC; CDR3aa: CATSRSRDFGNYEQYF
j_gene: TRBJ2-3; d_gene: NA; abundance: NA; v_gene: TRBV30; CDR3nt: TGTGCCTGGAGTGTAGGGGCCCACACAGATACGCAGTATTTT; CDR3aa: CAWSVGAHTDTQYF
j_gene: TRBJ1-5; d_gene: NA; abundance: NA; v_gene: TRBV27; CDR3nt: TGTGCCAGCAGTGACCCCCCCAGGGCGAATAGCAATCAGCCCCAGCATTTT; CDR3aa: CASSDPPRANSNQPQHF
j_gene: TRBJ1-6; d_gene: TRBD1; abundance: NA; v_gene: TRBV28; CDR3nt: TGTGCCAGCAGGGCAGGGGGCGACTATAATTCACCCCTCCACTTT; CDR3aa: CASRAGGDYNSPLHF
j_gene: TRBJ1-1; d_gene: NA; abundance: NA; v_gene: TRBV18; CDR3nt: TGTGCCAGCTCCCACACCGTCCCGAACACTGAAGCTTTCTTT; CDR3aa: CASSHTVPNTEAFF
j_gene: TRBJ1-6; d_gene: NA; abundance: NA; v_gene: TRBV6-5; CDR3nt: TGTGCCAGCACCCGGGACTCCTCCTATAATTCACCCCTCCACTTT; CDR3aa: CASTRDSSYNSPLHF
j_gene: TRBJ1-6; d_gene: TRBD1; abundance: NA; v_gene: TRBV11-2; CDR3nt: TGTGCCAGCAGCCTGACAGGGCAATATAATTCACCCCTCCACTTT; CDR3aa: CASSLTGQYNSPLHF
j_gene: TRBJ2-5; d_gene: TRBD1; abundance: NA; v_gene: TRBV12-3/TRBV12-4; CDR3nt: TGTGCCAGCAGTCGAGGGGGCGCGGAGACCCAGTACTTC; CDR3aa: CASSRGGAETQYF
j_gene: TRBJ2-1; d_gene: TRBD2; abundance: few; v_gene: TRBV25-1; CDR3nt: TGTGCCAGCAGTGTTCGGACTAGCGGGAAAGGGAATGAGCAGTTCTTC; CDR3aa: CASSVRTSGKGNEQFF
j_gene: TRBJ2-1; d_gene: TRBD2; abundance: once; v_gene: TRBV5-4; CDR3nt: TGTGCCAGCAGCCCCGGGACTAGCGGGAGTCTCCATGAGCAGTTCTTC; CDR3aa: CASSPGTSGSLHEQFF
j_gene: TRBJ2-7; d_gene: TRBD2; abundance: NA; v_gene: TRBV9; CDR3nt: TGTGCCAGCAGCGTTAGCGGGGGGGCTGGGACCTACGAGCAGTACTTC; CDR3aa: CASSVSGGAGTYEQYF
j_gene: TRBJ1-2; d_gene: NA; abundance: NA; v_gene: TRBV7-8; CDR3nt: TGTGCCAGCAGCCCCCGGCTAGGGGCTAACTATGGCTACACCTTC; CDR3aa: CASSPRLGANYGYTF
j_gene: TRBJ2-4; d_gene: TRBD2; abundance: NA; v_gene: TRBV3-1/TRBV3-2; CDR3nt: TGTGCCAGCAGCCCGGTGCCTGGTGGCGGGGGGGTAGCCAAAAACATTCAGTACTTC; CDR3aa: CASSPVPGGGGVAKNIQYF
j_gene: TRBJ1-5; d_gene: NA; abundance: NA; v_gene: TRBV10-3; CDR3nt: TGTGCCATCAGCGGGGGCAATCAGCCCCAGCATTTT; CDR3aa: CAISGGNQPQHF
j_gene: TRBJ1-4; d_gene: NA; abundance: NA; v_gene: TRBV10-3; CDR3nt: TGTGCCATCAATCTCAGGGTGTTTAATGAAAAACTGTTTTTT; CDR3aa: CAINLRVFNEKLFF
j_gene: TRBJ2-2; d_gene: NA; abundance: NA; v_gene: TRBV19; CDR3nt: TGTGCCAGTAGTATTGGGGGCTGGGACACCGGGGAGCTGTTTTTT; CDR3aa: CASSIGGWDTGELFF
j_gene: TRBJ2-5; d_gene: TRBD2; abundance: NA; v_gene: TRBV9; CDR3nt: TGTGCCAGCAGCGTAGGGTACACTAGCGGGTATCAAGAGACCCAGTACTTC; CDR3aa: CASSVGYTSGYQETQYF
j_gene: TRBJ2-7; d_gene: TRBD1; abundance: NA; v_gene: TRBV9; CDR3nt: TGTGCCAGCAGCGGACTGACAGGGGGCGCGGGGGAGCAGTACTTC; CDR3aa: CASSGLTGGAGEQYF
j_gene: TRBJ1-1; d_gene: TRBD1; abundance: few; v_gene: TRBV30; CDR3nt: TGTGCCTGGAGTGTCGGACAGGGGACCGCTGAAGCTTTCTTT; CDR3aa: CAWSVGQGTAEAFF
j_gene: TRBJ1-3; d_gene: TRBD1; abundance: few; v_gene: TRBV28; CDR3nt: TGTGCCAGCAGTTTACAGGGGGCCTTTGGAAACACCATATATTTT; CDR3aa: CASSLQGAFGNTIYF
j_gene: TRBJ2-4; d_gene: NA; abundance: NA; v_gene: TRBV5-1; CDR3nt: TGCGCCAGCAGCTTGGCCTCGGCAGGGGCGGACATTCAGTACTTC; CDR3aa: CASSLASAGADIQYF
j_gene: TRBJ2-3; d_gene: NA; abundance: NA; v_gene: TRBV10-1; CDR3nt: TGCGCCAGCAGTGATACGGGGTCGACCACAGATACGCAGTATTTT; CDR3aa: CASSDTGSTTDTQYF
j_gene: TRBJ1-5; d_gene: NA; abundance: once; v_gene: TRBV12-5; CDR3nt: TGTGCTAGTGGTTTCGGGGATAACTCTTATCAGCCCCAGCATTTT; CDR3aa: CASGFGDNSYQPQHF
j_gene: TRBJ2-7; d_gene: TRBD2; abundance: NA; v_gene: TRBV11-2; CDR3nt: TGTGCCAGCAGCTTAGTCGGCGGGGGGCCCCACGAGCAGTACTTC; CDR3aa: CASSLVGGGPHEQYF
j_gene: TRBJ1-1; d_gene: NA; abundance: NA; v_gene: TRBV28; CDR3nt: TGTGCCAGCGGTATTTCACAGCTTGAAGCTTTCTTT; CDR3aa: CASGISQLEAFF
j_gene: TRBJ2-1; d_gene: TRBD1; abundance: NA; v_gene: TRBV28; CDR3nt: TGTGCCAGCAGTTCTTACAGGGGTGGGGATGAGCAGTTCTTC; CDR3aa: CASSSYRGGDEQFF
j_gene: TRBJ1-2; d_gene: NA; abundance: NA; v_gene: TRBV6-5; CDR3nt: TGTGCCAGCAGGAGAATCTCTGGTTCCGGCTACACCTTC; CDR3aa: CASRRISGSGYTF
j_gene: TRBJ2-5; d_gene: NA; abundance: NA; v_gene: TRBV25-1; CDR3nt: TGTGCCAGTGGGGCCTTCGGGACCCAGTACTTC; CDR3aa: CASGAFGTQYF
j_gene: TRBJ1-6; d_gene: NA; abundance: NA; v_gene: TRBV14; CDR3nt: TGTGCCAGCAGCCAAGTCCGGGTCCTCCCTAATTCACCCCTCCACTTT; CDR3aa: CASSQVRVLPNSPLHF
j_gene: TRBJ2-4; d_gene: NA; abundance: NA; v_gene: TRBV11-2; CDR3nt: TGTGCCAGCAGCTCTCCCCCCGGGAACATAGCCAAAAACATTCAGTACTTC; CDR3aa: CASSSPPGNIAKNIQYF
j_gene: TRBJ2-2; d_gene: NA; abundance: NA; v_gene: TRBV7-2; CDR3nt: TGTGCCAGCAGCTCCACGGACACCGGGGAGCTGTTTTTT; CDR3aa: CASSSTDTGELFF
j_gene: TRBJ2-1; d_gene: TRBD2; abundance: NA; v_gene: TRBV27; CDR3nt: TGTGCCAGCAGCTCATCCCATTTAGCGGGAAGTAATGAGCAGTTCTTC; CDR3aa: CASSSSHLAGSNEQFF
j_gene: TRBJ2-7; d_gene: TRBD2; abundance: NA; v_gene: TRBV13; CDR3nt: TGTGCCAGCAGCTTTGGACTAGCGGGGGCCCCCTACGAGCAGTACTTC; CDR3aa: CASSFGLAGAPYEQYF
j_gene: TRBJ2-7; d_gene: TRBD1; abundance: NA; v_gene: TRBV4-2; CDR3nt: TGTGCCAGCAGCCAAGCATTGTCAGGGGGTCCCTACGAGCAGTACTTC; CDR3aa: CASSQALSGGPYEQYF
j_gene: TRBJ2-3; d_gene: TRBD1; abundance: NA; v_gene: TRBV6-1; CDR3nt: TGTGCCAGCAGTGAAGGAGACAGGGGGCGCGGGGCGCAGTATTTT; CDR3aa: CASSEGDRGRGAQYF
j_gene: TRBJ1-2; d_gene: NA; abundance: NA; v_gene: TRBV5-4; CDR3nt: TGTGCCAGCAGCCCTCCGTGGGAGGGCGGCTACACCTTC; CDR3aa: CASSPPWEGGYTF
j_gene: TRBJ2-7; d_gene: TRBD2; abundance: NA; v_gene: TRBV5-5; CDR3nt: TGTGCCAGCAGCCTAGCGGAGTACGAGCAGTACTTC; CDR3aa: CASSLAEYEQYF
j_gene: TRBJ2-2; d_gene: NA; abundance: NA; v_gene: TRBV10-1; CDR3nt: TGCGCCAGCAGTGAAGGAGTGGAGGCCGGGGAGCTGTTTTTT; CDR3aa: CASSEGVEAGELFF